Shown below are 11 T cell receptor beta chains from a single sample sequenced in a study of type 1 regulatory T cells. Their cognate antigens are unknown. Study-wide results and limits: Compared with non-type 1 regulatory T cells, type 1 regulatory T cells showed a more restricted TCR repertoire.

From the reads, TCRdb called clonotypes with MiXCR, one entry per CDR3 protein. The sample lists tens of thousands of distinct CDR3 sequences; more than 20% were seen once. Sequencing was performed on cultured type 1 regulatory T (Tr1) cells, either the whole culture or a sorted fraction (not recorded which). The receptors come from a human donor in good health.

This chain links TRBV20-1 with TRBJ2-7, with 8 bases identical to TRBD1. Trimming removed 0 bases from V and 4 bases from J; junction bases left unmatched: 8. CDR3 length equals 15 residues. The V gene's germline CDR1 is DFQATT and CDR2 SNEGSKA (reference sequence). CDR3 DNA sequence: TGCAGTGCTAGAGATCTCCGGAGACAGGGGTACGAGCAGTACTTC. Its translation is CSARDLRRQGYEQYF.

This clonotype was observed a handful of times. This chain uses TRBV6-6 with TRBJ2-6; possibly TRBD1 for D (5 bases). Looked up from germline, CDR1 is MNHNY and CDR2 is SVGAGI (reference sequence). The CDR3 length is 15 residues. V shed 6 bases and J shed 1 base, with 10 bases lying between them. CDR3 DNA sequence: TGTGCCAGCAGCGCAGGGTTGTCTGGGGCCAACGTCCTGACTTTC. Protein: CASSAGLSGANVLTF.

This clonotype has a handful of counts. This sequence joins TRBV27 and TRBJ1-1; 9 positions agree with TRBD1. The CDR3 length is 15 residues. V dropped 5 bases and J dropped 10; count of bases not matched to a gene: 14. Looked up from germline, CDR1 is MNHEY and CDR2 is SMNVEV (reference sequence). In DNA form, the CDR3 reads TGTGCCAGCAGTCCCCGTCAGGGACAGGGTAGTAGAGCTTTCTTT. This gives the protein CASSPRQGQGSRAFF.

This clonotype was seen ten or more times. The chain links TRBV2 to TRBJ1-5; 8 bases are shared with TRBD1. CDR1 SNHLY and CDR2 FYNNEI come from the germline V gene. This CDR3 contains 15 residues. The J segment lost 3 bases and the V segment lost 6 bases, leaving 7 bases of the junction unmatched. CDR3 sequence reads: CASSLDRGNNQPQHF. The CDR3 coding sequence is TGTGCCAGCAGCCTCGACAGGGGAAACAATCAGCCCCAGCATTTT.

This clonotype came up a few times. The junction departs from the called germline gene at one end, perhaps through a read error. The CDR3 region is CASRSPQGTDRQYF. DNA for the CDR3: TGTGCCAGCAGGTCACCGCAGGGCACAGATAGGCAGTATTTT. The chain uses TRBV7-9 and TRBJ2-3, with a weak D call TRBD1 (5 bases). CDR3 length equals 14 residues. The germline CDR1 and CDR2 sequences are SEHNR and FQNEAQ (reference sequence).

This chain connects TRBV29-1 to TRBJ2-1, with D uncertain. CDR1 and CDR2 from the germline V gene are SQVTM and ANQGSEA. The CDR3 sequence is 13 residues long. Trimming stripped 6 bases from V and 0 bases from J, with 9 bases between. CDR3 in amino acids: CSVTSTSYNEQFF. DNA for the CDR3: TGCAGCGTAACTTCCACCTCCTACAATGAGCAGTTCTTC.

The chain couples TRBV6-5 to TRBJ2-7, with D perhaps matching TRBD2 (5 bases). CDR1 is MNHEY and CDR2 is SVGAGI in the germline V gene. The V gene lost 5 bases and the J gene lost 3 bases, with 14 bases spanning the gap. The CDR3 sequence is 14 residues long. The CDR3 loop is CASSPSGDLYEQYF. Written as DNA, the CDR3 is TGTGCCAGCAGTCCGAGCGGAGATCTCTACGAGCAGTACTTC.

This clonotype has more than one count but fewer than ten. The V and J genes are TRBV20-1 and TRBJ2-1; no firm D call. V lost 3 bases, J lost 7 bases, and 13 bases lay in between. This CDR3 has 13 residues. Germline V gene lookup returns CDR1 DFQATT and CDR2 SNEGSKA (reference sequence). DNA for the CDR3: TGCAGTGCTAGCTTCGCCGACTGGAATGAGCAGTTCTTC. Protein sequence: CSASFADWNEQFF.

This rearrangement joins TRBV11-2 to TRBJ2-1; 10 positions agree with TRBD1. The CDR3 sequence is 17 residues long. Germline V CDR1 and CDR2: SGHAT, FQNNGV. J was trimmed by 2 bases and V by 7 bases; bases with no gene match: 11. The chain's CDR3 is CASTSKPGTGAYNEQFF. DNA for the CDR3: TGTGCCAGCACCTCCAAACCCGGGACAGGGGCCTACAATGAGCAGTTCTTC.

The V gene is TRBV20-1, the J gene TRBJ2-7; D ambiguous. The CDR3 is made up of 15 amino acids. The V end was cut by 5 bases, the J end by 3 bases, with 20 bases between. Per the germline V gene, CDR1 is DFQATT and CDR2 is SNEGSKA (reference sequence). The CDR3 loop reads CSAWDPTGRGYEQYF. CDR3 bases: TGCAGTGCTTGGGATCCAACGGGTCGCGGCTACGAGCAGTACTTC.

The V and J genes are TRBV29-1 and TRBJ2-7; the D gene is possibly TRBD1 (6 bases). Trimming stripped 6 bases from V and 5 bases from J, with 11 bases between. CDR1 is SQVTM and CDR2 is ANQGSEA in the germline V gene. The CDR3 consists of 11 residues. CDR3 amino acids: CSVTGFDEQYF. For the CDR3, the DNA is TGCAGCGTAACAGGGTTCGACGAGCAGTACTTC.